These 20 T cell receptor beta chains came from one sample sequenced in a study of cytomegalovirus exposure and HLA in healthy donors. With 60 Vbeta and 13 Jbeta primers, the PCR was carried out. Profiling relied on immunoSEQ multiplex PCR, and the TCRdb table lists in-frame clones only, not all of them. The sample gives 87,000 or so clones, 75% to 85% of which show up once; around 5% is in the top ten. The sequencing sample was made of PBMCs. The receptors were sampled from a woman aged 40 to 50 in good health and CMV-seronegative.

The chain joins TRBV7-2 to TRBJ2-7; the D gene is possibly TRBD2 (5 bases). The CDR3 loop spans 12 amino acids. CDR1 and CDR2 (germline): SGHTA, FQGNSA. Trimming cost V 1 base and J 7 bases, with 8 bases left between them. The CDR3 protein is CASSLVGEEQYF. The CDR3 bases are TGTGCCAGCAGCTTAGTCGGGGAAGAGCAGTACTTC.

This chain uses TRBV9 with TRBJ1-1; a possible D gene is TRBD1 (5 bases). The CDR3 is made up of 12 amino acids. Germline lookup yields CDR1 SGDLS and CDR2 YYNGEE. The V end lost 0 bases, the J end lost 11 bases, and 11 bases lay between the germline ends. The CDR3: CASSVDQGRAFF. For the CDR3, the DNA is TGTGCCAGCAGCGTAGATCAGGGAAGGGCTTTCTTT.

This clone is a singleton in its sample. The rearrangement joins TRBV12-5 to TRBJ2-7, with a tentative D call TRBD1 (6 bases). From germline, CDR1 is LGHNT and CDR2 FRNRAP. The V gene lost 1 base and the J gene lost 12 bases, with 13 bases spanning the gap. The CDR3 is made up of 12 amino acids. The CDR3 loop is CASGLEGEDPYF. The CDR3 nucleotides read TGTGCTAGTGGTTTGGAGGGGGAAGATCCGTACTTC.

This clone was seen a few times. V usage is TRBV5-1 and J usage is TRBJ1-4; D might be TRBD1 (6 bases). CDR3 length: 15 residues. V was clipped by 2 bases and J by 3 bases, with 11 bases between them. The V gene's germline CDR1 is SGHRS and CDR2 YFSETQ. DNA of the CDR3: TGCGCCAGCAGCTTTTCGGACAGAGCTAATGAAAAACTGTTTTTT. Translation: CASSFSDRANEKLFF.

The chain uses TRBV30 and TRBJ2-2, with 11 bases identical to TRBD2. The V segment lost 3 bases and the J segment 2 bases; nucleotides outside the gene matches: 17. Germline CDR1 and CDR2: GTSNPN and SVGIG (reference sequence). This CDR3 region has 20 residues. The CDR3 DNA reads as TGTGCCTGGAGGAATATTAGCGGGGGGGCAACCAATCGAAACACCGGGGAGCTGTTTTTT. Translated, it gives CAWRNISGGATNRNTGELFF.

This clone occurred a few times. The J gene is TRBJ2-3, the V gene TRBV19, with TRBD2 as a possible D gene (7 bases). Germline V gives CDR1 LNHDA, CDR2 SQIVND (reference sequence). The CDR3 covers 13 residues. Trimming stripped 6 bases from V and 1 base from J, with 8 bases between. The CDR3 region has the DNA TGTGCCAGTAGAGGGGGGGGCACAGATACGCAGTATTTT. Translation: CASRGGGTDTQYF.

The chain links TRBV5-1 to TRBJ2-7; D may be TRBD1 (5 bases). Trimming pared 4 bases from V and 3 bases from J, leaving 11 bases between. Looked up from germline, CDR1 is SGHRS and CDR2 is YFSETQ. This CDR3 comprises 13 residues. In DNA, the CDR3 is TGCGCCAGCAGCCAGGACACCTTCTACGAGCAGTACTTC. This gives the protein CASSQDTFYEQYF.

The CDR3 loop is CASSQTPGSSYEQYF. The CDR3 coding sequence is TGTGCCAGCAGTCAAACTCCGGGGTCCTCCTACGAGCAGTACTTC. This sequence joins TRBV6-5 and TRBJ2-7, with a possible D match to TRBD2 (5 bases). Trimming took 5 bases from V and 0 from J, leaving 14 bases between them. Germline loops: CDR1 MNHEY, CDR2 SVGAGI. The length of the CDR3 is 15 residues.

This chain joins TRBV27 and TRBJ2-7, with 7 bases matching TRBD1. Losses at the gene ends were 2 bases for V and 2 bases for J; bases not matched to a gene: 3. The CDR3 runs to 14 residues. From germline, CDR1 is MNHEY and CDR2 SMNVEV (reference sequence). The DNA of the CDR3 is TGTGCCAGCAGTTTACGGCAGGGGGCCTACGAGCAGTACTTC. This encodes CASSLRQGAYEQYF.

In its sample, this clone was seen a few times. The V gene is TRBV6-5, the J gene TRBJ1-1, with D possibly TRBD1 on 6 matching bases. Germline assignment: CDR1 MNHEY and CDR2 SVGAGI. Deletions cut 2 bases from V and 6 bases from J, with 13 bases between. The CDR3 contains 14 residues. The CDR3 sequence: CASSYRGAGAEAFF. The CDR3 bases are TGTGCCAGCAGTTACCGGGGGGCAGGGGCTGAAGCTTTCTTT.

The chain carries TRBV2 and TRBJ2-7, with D hard to call. Trimming left V 4 bases short and J 1 base short, with 8 bases between. This CDR3 region has 13 residues. Looked up from germline, CDR1 is SNHLY and CDR2 is FYNNEI. The DNA of the CDR3 is TGTGCCAGCAGTGCGACCGGGTCCTACGAGCAGTACTTC. Its translation: CASSATGSYEQYF.

This sequence joins TRBV4-1 and TRBJ2-1; 14 nucleotides agree with TRBD2. V was pared by 2 bases and J by 9 bases, with 9 bases of the junction left unmatched. CDR1 is MGHRA, CDR2 YSYEKL, per germline. The CDR3 is 17 amino acids. CDR3 DNA sequence: TGCGCCAGCAGCCAAAATAGACTAGCGGGGGGGAGTGGTGAGCAGTTCTTC. It encodes CASSQNRLAGGSGEQFF.

The J gene is TRBJ2-1, the V gene TRBV15; 9 bases align to TRBD1. V was pared by 8 bases and J by 7 bases, with 9 bases of the junction left unmatched. The CDR3 length is 14 residues. Germline V gene lookup returns CDR1 LNHNV and CDR2 YYDKDF (reference sequence). The CDR3 DNA sequence: TGTGCCACCGCCCCGGGACAGGGTAGAAATGAGCAGTTCTTC. Protein: CATAPGQGRNEQFF.

V usage is TRBV7-6 and J usage is TRBJ1-5; D possibly corresponds to TRBD1 (6 bases). V was pared by 5 bases and J by 1 base, with 15 bases between. The CDR3 extends over 16 amino acids. Per germline, CDR1 SGHVS and CDR2 FNYEAQ. The CDR3 region is CASSPLLGGSNQPQHF. Written as DNA, the CDR3 is TGTGCCAGCAGCCCCCTCCTAGGGGGAAGCAATCAGCCCCAGCATTTT.

V is TRBV6-6 and J is TRBJ1-1, with D unclear. The V and J ends lost 2 bases and 10 bases respectively, with 14 bases between them. This CDR3 contains 13 residues. Germline V gene lookup returns CDR1 MNHNY and CDR2 SVGAGI (reference sequence). The DNA for the CDR3 is TGTGCCAGCAGTTACAAGTCATCCGGAGGAGCTTTCTTT. Its protein product is CASSYKSSGGAFF.

The rearrangement uses TRBV5-6 and TRBJ1-3; D is ambiguous. There are 15 residues in the CDR3. Germline lookup yields CDR1 SGHDT and CDR2 YYEEEE. Trimming stripped 0 bases from V and 0 bases from J, with 7 bases between. The CDR3, as DNA: TGTGCCAGCAGCTTGGGACAATTCTCTGGAAACACCATATATTTT. Its protein is CASSLGQFSGNTIYF.

The V call is TRBV18, the J call TRBJ1-1; D is possibly TRBD1 (6 bases). Germline lookup yields CDR1 KGHSH and CDR2 LQKENI. This CDR3 contains 14 residues. V was pared by 8 bases and J by 5 bases, with 18 bases between. As DNA, the CDR3 is TGTGCCAGCAACGTCAACACACAGGGAACTGAAGCTTTCTTT. It is translated as CASNVNTQGTEAFF. The complete variable domain, with remaining parts taken from reference TRBV18 and TRBJ1-1, reads NAGVMQNPRHLVRRRGQEARLRCSPMKGHSHVYWYRQLPEEGLKFMVYLQKENIIDESGMPKERFSAEFPKEGPSILRIQQVVRGDSAAYFCASNVNTQGTEAFFGQGTRLTVV.

This clone has only one observation. The V gene is TRBV6-4, the J gene TRBJ2-1; TRBD2 matches at 8 bases. CDR3 length equals 15 residues. The germline V gene has CDR1 MRHNA and CDR2 SNTAGT. V dropped 2 bases and J dropped 6; count of bases not matched to a gene: 6. The CDR3 loop reads CASSDPAGGLNEQFF. The CDR3 bases are TGTGCCAGCAGTGACCCGGCGGGGGGCCTCAATGAGCAGTTCTTC.

The CDR3 bases are TGCGCCAGCAGCCAAGACCCGGGACAGGTTGGCTACACCTTC. It yields the protein CASSQDPGQVGYTF. The gene calls are TRBV4-1 and TRBJ1-2; 8 bases map to TRBD1. With 0 bases clipped from V and 7 bases from J, the junction kept 4 bases outside the gene matches. The length of the CDR3 is 14 residues. Germline CDR1 and CDR2: MGHRA and YSYEKL.

The genes are TRBV27 and TRBJ2-7, with 9 positions matching TRBD2. The germline V gene encodes CDR1 MNHEY and CDR2 SMNVEV (reference sequence). The CDR3 is 15 residues long. J was trimmed by 3 bases and V by 1 base; bases with no gene match: 4. The CDR3 nucleotides read TGTGCCAGCAGTTTATTTCCTAGCGGGGACTACGAGCAGTACTTC. It encodes CASSLFPSGDYEQYF.